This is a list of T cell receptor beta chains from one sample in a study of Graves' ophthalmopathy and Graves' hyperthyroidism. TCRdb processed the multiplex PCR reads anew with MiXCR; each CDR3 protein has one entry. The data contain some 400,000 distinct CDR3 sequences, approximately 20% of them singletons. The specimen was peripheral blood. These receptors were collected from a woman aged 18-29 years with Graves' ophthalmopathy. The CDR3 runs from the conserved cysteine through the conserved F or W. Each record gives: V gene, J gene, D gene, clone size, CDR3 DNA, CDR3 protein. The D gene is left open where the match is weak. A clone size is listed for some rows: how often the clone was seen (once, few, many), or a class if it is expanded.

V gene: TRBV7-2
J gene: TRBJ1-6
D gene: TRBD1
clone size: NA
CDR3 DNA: TGTGCCAGCAGCTCAACGGGACAGGGGGCGAGTTGGAATTCACCCCTCCACTTT
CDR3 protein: CASSSTGQGASWNSPLHF

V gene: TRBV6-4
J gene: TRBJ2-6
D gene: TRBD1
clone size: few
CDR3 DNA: TGTGCCAGCAGAGACAGGGGGTCCTTCTCTGGGGCCAACGTCCTGACTTTC
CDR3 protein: CASRDRGSFSGANVLTF

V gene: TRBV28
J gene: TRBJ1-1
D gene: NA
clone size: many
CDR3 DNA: TGTGCCAGCAGTTTAAGACTCTCGAACACTGAAGCTTTCTTT
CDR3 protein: CASSLRLSNTEAFF

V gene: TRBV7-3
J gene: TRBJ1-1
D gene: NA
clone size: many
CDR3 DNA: TGTGCCAGCAGCTTATACGGGACGGGGAGGAACACTGAAGCTTTCTTT
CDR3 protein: CASSLYGTGRNTEAFF

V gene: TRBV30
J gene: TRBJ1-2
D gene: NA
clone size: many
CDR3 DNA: TGTGCCTGGAGCATACAGGATCCCAACTATGGCTACACCTTC
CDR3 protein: CAWSIQDPNYGYTF

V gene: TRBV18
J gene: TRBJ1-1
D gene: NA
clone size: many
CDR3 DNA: TGTGCCAGCTCACCAGACCAGGGTCGCGACACTGAAGCTTTCTTT
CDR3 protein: CASSPDQGRDTEAFF

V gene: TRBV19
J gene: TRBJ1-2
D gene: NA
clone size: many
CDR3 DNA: TGTGCCAGTGCCCGAGGACACCGTAACTATGGCTACACCTTC
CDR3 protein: CASARGHRNYGYTF

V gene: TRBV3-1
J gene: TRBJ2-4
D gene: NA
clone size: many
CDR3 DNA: TGTGCCAGCAGCCATAAGGGCAACATTCAGTACTTC
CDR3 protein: CASSHKGNIQYF

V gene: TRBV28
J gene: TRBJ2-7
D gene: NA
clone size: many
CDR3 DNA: TGTGCCAGCAGACCCCTCCGGCACATCGGCTTCTTGATAAAATACGAGCAGTACTTC
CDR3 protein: CASRPLRHIGFLIKYEQYF

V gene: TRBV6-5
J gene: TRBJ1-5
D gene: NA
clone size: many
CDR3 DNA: TGTGCCAGCAGTCCTTTTCAGGGAAACTCTGAGCCCCAGCATTTT
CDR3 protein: CASSPFQGNSEPQHF

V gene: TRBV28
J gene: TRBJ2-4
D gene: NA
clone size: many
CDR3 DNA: TGTGCCAGCAGCTCCTGGGGGTCGAAAAACATTCAGTACTTC
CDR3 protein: CASSSWGSKNIQYF

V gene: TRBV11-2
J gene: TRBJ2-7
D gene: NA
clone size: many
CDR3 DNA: TGTGCCAGCAGCTCAAACCCTTACGAGCAGTACTTC
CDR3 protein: CASSSNPYEQYF

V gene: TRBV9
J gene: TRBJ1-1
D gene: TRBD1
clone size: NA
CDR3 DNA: TGTGCCAGCAGCGTAGTAGGACAGGGGTATATGAACACTGAAGCTTTCTTT
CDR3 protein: CASSVVGQGYMNTEAFF

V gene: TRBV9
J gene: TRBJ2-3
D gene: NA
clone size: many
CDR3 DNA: TGTGCCAGCAGCGACCTCTCGAGCACAGATACGCAGTATTTT
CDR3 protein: CASSDLSSTDTQYF

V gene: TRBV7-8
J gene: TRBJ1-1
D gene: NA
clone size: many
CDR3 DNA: TGTGCCAGCAGCTTAGCGTTGTCATGGACCAAGGCTGAAGCTTTCTTT
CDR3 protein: CASSLALSWTKAEAFF

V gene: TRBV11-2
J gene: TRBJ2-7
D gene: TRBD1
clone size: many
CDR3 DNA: TGTGCCAGCAGCTTACACAGGGGGACTTACTACGAGCAGTACTTC
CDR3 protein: CASSLHRGTYYEQYF

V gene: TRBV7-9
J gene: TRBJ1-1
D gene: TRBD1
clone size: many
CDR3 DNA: TGTGCCAGCAGCCTATTGACAGGGCCGAACACTGAAGCTTTCTTT
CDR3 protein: CASSLLTGPNTEAFF

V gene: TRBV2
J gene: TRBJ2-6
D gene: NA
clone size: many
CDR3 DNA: TGTGCCAGCAGTGGGGTAACCGGGGCCAACGTCCTGACTTTC
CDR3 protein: CASSGVTGANVLTF

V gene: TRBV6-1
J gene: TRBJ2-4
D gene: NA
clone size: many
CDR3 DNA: TGTGCCAGCAGTGAAGGGACCGCCCGCGGGCGGGAAAATACCAAAAACATTCAGTACTTC
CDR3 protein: CASSEGTARGRENTKNIQYF

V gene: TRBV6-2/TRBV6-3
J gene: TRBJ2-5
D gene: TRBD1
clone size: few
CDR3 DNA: TGTGCCAGCAACAAAAAACCTTGGGGGACAGAACAAGAGACCCAGTACTTC
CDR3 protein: CASNKKPWGTEQETQYF

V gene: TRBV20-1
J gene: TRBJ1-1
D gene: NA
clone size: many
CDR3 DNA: TGCAGCCCCTCCGGGGGGGAGGCTGAAGCTTTCTTT
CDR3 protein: CSPSGGEAEAFF

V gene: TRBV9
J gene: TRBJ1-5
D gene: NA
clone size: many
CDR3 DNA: TGTGCCAGCAGCGTAGGAGCCAATCAGCCCCAGCATTTT
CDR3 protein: CASSVGANQPQHF

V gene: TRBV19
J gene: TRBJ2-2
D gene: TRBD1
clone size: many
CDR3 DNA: TGTGCCAGTAGTATGATAGACAGGGGGGTGACCGGGGAGCTGTTTTTT
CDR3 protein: CASSMIDRGVTGELFF

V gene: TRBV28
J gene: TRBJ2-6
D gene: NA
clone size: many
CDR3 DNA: TGTGCCACCCTCCGGGGTGGGGCCAACGTCCTGACTTTC
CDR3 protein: CATLRGGANVLTF

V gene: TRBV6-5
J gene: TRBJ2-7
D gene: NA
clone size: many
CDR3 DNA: TGTGCCAGCAGTTCCGCAGGGCCGCTCTCCTACGAGCAGTACTTC
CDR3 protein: CASSSAGPLSYEQYF

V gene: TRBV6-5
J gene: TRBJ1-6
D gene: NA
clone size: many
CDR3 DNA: TGTGCCAGCAAGGGACCGACTTATAATTCACCCCTCCACTTT
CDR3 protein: CASKGPTYNSPLHF

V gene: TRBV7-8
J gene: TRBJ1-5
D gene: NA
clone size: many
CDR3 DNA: TGTGCCAGCAGCTCGGGACTCCTCAGTCAGCCCCAGCATTTT
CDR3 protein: CASSSGLLSQPQHF